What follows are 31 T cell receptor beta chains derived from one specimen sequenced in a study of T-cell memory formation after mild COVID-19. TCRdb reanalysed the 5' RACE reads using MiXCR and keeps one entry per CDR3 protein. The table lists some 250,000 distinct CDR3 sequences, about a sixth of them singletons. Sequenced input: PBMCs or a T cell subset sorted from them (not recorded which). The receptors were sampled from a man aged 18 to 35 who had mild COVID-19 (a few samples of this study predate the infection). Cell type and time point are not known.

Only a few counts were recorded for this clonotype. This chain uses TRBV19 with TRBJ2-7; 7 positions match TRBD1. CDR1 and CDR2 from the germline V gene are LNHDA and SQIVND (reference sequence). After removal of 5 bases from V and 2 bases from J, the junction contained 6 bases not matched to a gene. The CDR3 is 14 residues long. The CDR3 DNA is TGTGCCAGTAGTTCCGGGACAGCAACCTACGAGCAGTACTTC. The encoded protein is CASSSGTATYEQYF.

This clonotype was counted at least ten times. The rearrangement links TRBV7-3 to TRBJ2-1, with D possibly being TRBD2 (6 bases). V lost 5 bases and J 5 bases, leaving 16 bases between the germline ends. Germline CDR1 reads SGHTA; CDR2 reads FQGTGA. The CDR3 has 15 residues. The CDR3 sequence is CASSPLGGSNNEQFF. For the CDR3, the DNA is TGTGCCAGCAGCCCCCTCGGAGGGTCTAACAATGAGCAGTTCTTC.

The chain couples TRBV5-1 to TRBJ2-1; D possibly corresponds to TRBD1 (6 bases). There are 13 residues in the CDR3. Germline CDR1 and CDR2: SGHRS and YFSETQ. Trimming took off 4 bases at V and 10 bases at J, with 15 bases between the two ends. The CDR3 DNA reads TGCGCCAGCAGCATATTTCAGGGGTTCGAGCAGTTCTTC. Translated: CASSIFQGFEQFF.

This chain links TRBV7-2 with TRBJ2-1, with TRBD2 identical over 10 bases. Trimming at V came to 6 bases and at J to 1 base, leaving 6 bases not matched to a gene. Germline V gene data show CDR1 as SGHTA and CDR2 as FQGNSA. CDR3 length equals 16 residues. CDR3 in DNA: TGTGCCAGCAGGCCTCCGGGACTAGCGTCCTACAATGAGCAGTTCTTC. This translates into CASRPPGLASYNEQFF.

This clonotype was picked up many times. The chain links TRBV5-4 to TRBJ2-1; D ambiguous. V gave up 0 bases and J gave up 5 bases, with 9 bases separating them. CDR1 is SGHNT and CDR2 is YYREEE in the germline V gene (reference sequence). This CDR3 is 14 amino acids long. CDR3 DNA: TGTGCCAGCAGCTTGGAGCCAGTCAACAATGAGCAGTTCTTC. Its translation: CASSLEPVNNEQFF.

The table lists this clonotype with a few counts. This chain's CDR3 is CASSSTLGLAGSGEQFF. The DNA for the CDR3 is TGTGCCAGCAGCTCGACCTTGGGACTAGCGGGGTCAGGTGAGCAGTTCTTC. The chain is built from TRBV5-4 and TRBJ2-1, with 13 bases that match TRBD2. The CDR3 extends over 17 amino acids. J was trimmed by 9 bases and V by 3 bases; bases with no gene match: 12. Germline-derived CDR1 and CDR2 are SGHNT and YYREEE (reference sequence).

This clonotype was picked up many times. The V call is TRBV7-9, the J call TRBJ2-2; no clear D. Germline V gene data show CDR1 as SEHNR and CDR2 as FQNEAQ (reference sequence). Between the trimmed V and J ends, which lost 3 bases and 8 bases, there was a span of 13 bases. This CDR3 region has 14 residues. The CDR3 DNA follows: TGTGCCAGCAGCTTCCTACTTGCTGGAGGGGAGCTGTTTTTT. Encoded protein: CASSFLLAGGELFF.

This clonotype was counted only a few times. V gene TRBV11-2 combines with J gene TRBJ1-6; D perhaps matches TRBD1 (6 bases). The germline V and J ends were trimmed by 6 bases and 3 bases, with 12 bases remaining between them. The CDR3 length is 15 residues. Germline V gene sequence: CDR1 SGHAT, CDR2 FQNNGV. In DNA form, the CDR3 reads TGTGCCAGCAGATCGGACAGACTCTATAATTCACCCCTCCACTTT. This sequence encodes CASRSDRLYNSPLHF.

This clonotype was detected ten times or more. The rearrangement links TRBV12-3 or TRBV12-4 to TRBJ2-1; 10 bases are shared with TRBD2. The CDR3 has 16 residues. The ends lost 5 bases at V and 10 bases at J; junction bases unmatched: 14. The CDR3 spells CASSPFGSGGAQEQFF. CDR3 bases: TGTGCCAGCAGTCCATTCGGGAGCGGGGGGGCGCAGGAGCAGTTCTTC.

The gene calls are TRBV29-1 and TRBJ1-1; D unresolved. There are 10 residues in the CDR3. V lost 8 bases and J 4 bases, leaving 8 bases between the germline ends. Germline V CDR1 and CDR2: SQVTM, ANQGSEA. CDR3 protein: CSLGGTEAFF. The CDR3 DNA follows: TGCAGCCTAGGCGGCACTGAAGCTTTCTTT.

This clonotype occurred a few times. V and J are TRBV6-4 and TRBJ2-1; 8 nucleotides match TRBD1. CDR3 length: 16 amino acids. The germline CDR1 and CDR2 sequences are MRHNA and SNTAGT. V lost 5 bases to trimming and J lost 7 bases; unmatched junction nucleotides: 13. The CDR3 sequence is CASSLREDRAINEQFF. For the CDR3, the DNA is TGTGCCAGCAGTCTCAGGGAGGACAGGGCTATTAATGAGCAGTTCTTC.

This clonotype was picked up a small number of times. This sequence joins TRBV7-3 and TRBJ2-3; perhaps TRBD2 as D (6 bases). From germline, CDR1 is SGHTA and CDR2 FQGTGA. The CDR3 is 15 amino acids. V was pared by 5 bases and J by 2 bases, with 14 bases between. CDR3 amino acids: CASSPGGLYTDTQYF. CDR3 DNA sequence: TGTGCCAGCAGCCCTGGAGGGCTTTACACAGATACGCAGTATTTT.

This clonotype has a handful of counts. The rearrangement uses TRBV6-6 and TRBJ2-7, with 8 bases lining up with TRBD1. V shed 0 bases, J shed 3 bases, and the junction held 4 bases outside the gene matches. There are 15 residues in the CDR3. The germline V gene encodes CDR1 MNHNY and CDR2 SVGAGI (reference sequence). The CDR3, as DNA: TGTGCCAGCAGTTACTCGGGGGACAGGATCTACGAGCAGTACGTC. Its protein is CASSYSGDRIYEQYV.

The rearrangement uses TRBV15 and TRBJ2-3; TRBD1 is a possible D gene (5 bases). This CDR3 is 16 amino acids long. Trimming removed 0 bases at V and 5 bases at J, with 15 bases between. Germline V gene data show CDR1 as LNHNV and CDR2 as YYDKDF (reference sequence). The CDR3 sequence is CATSRDKGRIIDTQYF. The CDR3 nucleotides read TGTGCCACCAGCAGAGATAAGGGGCGCATTATAGATACGCAGTATTTT.

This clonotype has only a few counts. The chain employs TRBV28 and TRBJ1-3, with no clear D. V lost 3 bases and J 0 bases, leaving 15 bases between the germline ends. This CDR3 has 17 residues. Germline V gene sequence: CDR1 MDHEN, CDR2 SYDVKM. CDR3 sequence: CASSLIGRARSGNTIYF. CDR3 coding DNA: TGTGCCAGCAGTTTGATTGGGAGGGCCCGCTCTGGAAACACCATATATTTT. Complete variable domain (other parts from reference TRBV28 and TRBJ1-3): DVKVTQSSRYLVKRTGEKVFLECVQDMDHENMFWYRQDPGLGLRLIYFSYDVKMKEKGDIPEGYSVSREKKERFSLILESASTNQTSMYLCASSLIGRARSGNTIYFGEGSWLTVV.

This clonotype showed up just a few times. For the CDR3, the DNA is TGTGCCAGCAGTTGGGGTACCTCCTACGAGCAGTACTTC. Its translation: CASSWGTSYEQYF. The chain joins TRBV6-2 or TRBV6-3 to TRBJ2-7; D is ambiguous. This CDR3 is built from 13 residues. Trimming removed 4 bases from V and 0 bases from J, with 7 bases in between. CDR1 and CDR2 (germline): MNHEY, SVGEGT.

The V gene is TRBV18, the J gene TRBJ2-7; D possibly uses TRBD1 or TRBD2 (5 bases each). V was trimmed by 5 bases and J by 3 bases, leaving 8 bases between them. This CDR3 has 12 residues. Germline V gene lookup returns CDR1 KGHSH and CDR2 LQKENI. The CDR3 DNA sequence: TGTGCCAGCTCAAGGGGACGCTACGAGCAGTACTTC. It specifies CASSRGRYEQYF.

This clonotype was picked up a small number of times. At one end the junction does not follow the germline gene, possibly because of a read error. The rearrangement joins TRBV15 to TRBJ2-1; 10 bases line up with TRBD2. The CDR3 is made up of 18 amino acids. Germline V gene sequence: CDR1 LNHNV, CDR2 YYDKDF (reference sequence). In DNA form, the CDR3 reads TGTGCCACCAGCAGAACTAACCTGGGACTAGCGTTACAAAATGAGAAGTTCTTC. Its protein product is CATSRTNLGLALQNEKFF.

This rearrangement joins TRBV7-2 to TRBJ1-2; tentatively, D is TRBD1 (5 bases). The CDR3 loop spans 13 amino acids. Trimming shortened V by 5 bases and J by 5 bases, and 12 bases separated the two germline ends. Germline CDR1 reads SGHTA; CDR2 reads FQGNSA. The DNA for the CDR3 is TGTGCCAGCAGCAACTCGACAGCTTATGGCTACACCTTC. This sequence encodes CASSNSTAYGYTF.

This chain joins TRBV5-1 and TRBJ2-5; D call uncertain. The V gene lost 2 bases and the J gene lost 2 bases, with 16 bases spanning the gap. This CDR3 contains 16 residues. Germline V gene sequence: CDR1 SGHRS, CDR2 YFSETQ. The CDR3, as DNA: TGCGCCAGCAGCTTCAGCCTGCCCCCAGGACAAGAGACCCAGTACTTC. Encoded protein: CASSFSLPPGQETQYF.

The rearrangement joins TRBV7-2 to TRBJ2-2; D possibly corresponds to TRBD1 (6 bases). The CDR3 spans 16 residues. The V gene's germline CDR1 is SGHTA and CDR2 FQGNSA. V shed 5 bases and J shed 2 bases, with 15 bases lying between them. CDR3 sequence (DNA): TGTGCCAGCAGCGGACGAACGGGACAAAACACCGGGGAGCTGTTTTTT. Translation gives CASSGRTGQNTGELFF.

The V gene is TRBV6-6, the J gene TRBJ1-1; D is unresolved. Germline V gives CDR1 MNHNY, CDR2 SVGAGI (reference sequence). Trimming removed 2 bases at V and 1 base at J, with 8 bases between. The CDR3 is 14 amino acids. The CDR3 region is CASSYRARNTEAFF. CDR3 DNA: TGTGCCAGCAGTTACAGAGCCAGGAACACTGAAGCTTTCTTT.

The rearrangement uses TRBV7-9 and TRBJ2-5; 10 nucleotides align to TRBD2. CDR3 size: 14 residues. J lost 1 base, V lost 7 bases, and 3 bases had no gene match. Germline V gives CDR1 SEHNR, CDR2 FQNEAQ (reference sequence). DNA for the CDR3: TGTGCCAGCAACCCTAGCGGGGGCCAAGAGACCCAGTACTTC. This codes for CASNPSGGQETQYF.

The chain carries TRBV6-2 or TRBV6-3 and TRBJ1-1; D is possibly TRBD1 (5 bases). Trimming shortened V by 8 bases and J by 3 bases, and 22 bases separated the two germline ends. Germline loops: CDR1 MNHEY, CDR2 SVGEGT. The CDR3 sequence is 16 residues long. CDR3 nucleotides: TGTGCCAGCCCCCGGGGGACGGGTCATGCGGACACTGAAGCTTTCTTT. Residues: CASPRGTGHADTEAFF.

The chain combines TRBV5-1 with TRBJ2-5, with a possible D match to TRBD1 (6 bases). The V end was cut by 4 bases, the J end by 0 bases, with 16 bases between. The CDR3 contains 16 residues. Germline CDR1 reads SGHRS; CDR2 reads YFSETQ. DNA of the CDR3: TGCGCCAGCAGCGTACAGGTCAACAGGGACCAAGAGACCCAGTACTTC. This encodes CASSVQVNRDQETQYF.

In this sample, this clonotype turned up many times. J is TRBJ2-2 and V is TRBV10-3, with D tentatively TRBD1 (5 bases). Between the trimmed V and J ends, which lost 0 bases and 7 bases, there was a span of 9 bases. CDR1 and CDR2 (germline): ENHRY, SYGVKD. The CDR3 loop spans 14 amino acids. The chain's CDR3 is CAISESKGIGELFF. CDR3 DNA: TGTGCCATCAGTGAGTCGAAGGGGATCGGGGAGCTGTTTTTT.

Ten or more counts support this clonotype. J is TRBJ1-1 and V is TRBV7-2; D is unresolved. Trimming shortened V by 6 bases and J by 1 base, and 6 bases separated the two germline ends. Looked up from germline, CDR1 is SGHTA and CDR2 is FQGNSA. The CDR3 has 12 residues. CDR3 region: CASRAWNTEAFF. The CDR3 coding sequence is TGTGCCAGCAGAGCCTGGAACACTGAAGCTTTCTTT.

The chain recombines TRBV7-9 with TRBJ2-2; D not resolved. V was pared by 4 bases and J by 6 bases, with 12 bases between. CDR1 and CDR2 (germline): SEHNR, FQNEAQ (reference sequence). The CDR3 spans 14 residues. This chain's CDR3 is CASSWRTPPGELFF. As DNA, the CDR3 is TGTGCCAGCAGCTGGCGAACTCCCCCCGGGGAGCTGTTTTTT.

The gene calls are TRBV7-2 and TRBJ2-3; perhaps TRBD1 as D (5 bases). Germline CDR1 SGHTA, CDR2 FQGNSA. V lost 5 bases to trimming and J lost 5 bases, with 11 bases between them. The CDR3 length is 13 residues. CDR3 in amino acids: CASSPQQEDTQYF. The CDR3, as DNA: TGTGCCAGCAGCCCCCAACAGGAAGATACGCAGTATTTT.

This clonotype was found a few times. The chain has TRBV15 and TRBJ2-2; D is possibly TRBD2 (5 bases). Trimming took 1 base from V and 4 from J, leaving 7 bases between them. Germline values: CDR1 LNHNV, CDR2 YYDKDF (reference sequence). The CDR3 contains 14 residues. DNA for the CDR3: TGTGCCACCAGCAGAGGTCGGGGCACCGGGGAGCTGTTTTTT. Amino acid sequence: CATSRGRGTGELFF. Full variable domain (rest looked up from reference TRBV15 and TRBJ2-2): DAMVIQNPRYQVTQFGKPVTLSCSQTLNHNVMYWYQQKSSQAPKLLFHYYDKDFNNEADTPDNFQSRRPNTSFCFLDIRSPGLGDTAMYLCATSRGRGTGELFFGEGSRLTVL.

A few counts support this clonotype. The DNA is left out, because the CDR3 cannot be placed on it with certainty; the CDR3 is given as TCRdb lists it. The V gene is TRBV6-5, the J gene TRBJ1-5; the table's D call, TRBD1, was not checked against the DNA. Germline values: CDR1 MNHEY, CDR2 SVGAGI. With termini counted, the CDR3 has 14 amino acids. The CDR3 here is CASSYFGPGQPQHF.